This T cell receptor (beta chain) is from a study of identifying expanded T cells in peripheral blood. Whole-study findings and limits: Over approximately two and four weeks, about 17 and 20 clones changed, versus 1.2 between replicates. Variance in clone template counts between approximately 2-week samples significantly increased with total template count across all healthy donors.

The CDR3 has 15 residues. V gave up 4 bases and J gave up 1 base; unmatched junction bases: 6. Germline V gives CDR1 SGHNT, CDR2 YYREEE (reference sequence). In regard to this clone: Its antigen is unidentified.

Profiling relied on immunoSEQ multiplex PCR, and the TCRdb table lists in-frame clones only, not all of them. The repertoire includes about 94,000 clones, around 90% of them detected once, and around 6% sits in the top ten. The sequenced material came from blood. The rearrangement uses TRBV5-4 and TRBJ2-3, with TRBD2 matching over 7 bases. The sequence was collected from a person aged 18-70 years in good health. CDR3 amino acids: CASSHGGGRTDTQYF. CDR3 DNA sequence: TGTGCCAGCAGCCATGGCGGGGGTCGCACAGATACGCAGTATTTT. Full variable domain (remainder filled in from reference TRBV5-4 and TRBJ2-3): ETGVTQSPTHLIKTRGQQVTLRCSSQSGHNTVSWYQQALGQGPQFIFQYYREEENGRGNFPPRFSGLQFPNYSSELNVNALELDDSALYLCASSHGGGRTDTQYFGPGTRLTVL.